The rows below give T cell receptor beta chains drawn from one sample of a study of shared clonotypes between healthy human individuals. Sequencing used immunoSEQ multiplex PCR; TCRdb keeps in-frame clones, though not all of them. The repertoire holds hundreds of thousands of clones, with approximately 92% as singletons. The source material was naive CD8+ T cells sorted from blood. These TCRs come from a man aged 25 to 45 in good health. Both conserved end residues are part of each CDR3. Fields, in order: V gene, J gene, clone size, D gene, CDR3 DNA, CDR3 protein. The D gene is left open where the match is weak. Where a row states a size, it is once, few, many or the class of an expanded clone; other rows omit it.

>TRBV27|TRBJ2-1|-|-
TGTGCCAGCAGTTTAGCAGGTTGGGGGGAGCAGTTCTTC
CASSLAGWGEQFF
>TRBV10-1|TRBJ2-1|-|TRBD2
TGCGCCAGCGCGGGGGGTAGCGGAAATGAGCAGTTCTTC
CASAGGSGNEQFF
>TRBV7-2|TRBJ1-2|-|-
TGTGCCAGCAGCTCGGACGGCTTAGAGGTTGGCTACACCTTC
CASSSDGLEVGYTF
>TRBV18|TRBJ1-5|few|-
TGTGCCAGCTCAGACTTCGAGGGGCAGCCCCAGCATTTT
CASSDFEGQPQHF
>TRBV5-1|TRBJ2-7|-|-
TGCGCCAGCAGCTTTGGACTCGTCTACGAGCAGTACTTC
CASSFGLVYEQYF
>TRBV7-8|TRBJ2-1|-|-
TGTGCCAGCAGCGTACCCTACAATGAGCAGTTCTTC
CASSVPYNEQFF
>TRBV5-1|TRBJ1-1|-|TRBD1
TGCGCCAGCAGCCAAAGACAGGGGGTATGGACTGAAGCTTTCTTT
CASSQRQGVWTEAFF
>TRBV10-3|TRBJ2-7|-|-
TGTGCCATCAGTGAGTCGGTCAACTCCTACGAGCAGTACTTC
CAISESVNSYEQYF
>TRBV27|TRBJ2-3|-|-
TGTGCCAGCAGTTTGGTACGGGATCGGACAGATACGCAGTATTTT
CASSLVRDRTDTQYF
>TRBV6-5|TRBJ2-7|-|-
TGTGCCAGCAGTAATCCCGCAGGGAATTACGAGCAGTACTTC
CASSNPAGNYEQYF
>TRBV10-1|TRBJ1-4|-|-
TGCGCCAGGCCCCGGGCTAATGAAAAACTGTTTTTT
CARPRANEKLFF
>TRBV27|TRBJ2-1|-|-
TGTGCCAGCAGTCGGACGAGGGTTTCCTCCAACTACAATGAGCAGTTCTTC
CASSRTRVSSNYNEQFF
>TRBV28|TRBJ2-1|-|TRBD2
TGTGCCAGCACCAAGAGCGGGAGCTCCTACAATGAGCAGTTCTTC
CASTKSGSSYNEQFF
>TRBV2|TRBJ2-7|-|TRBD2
TGTGCCAGCAGGTACAGCGGGAGGGCCTACGAGCAGTACTTC
CASRYSGRAYEQYF
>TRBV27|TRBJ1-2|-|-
TGTGCCAGCAGTTCACCGGCTGGGGGACCCTATGGCTACACCTTC
CASSSPAGGPYGYTF
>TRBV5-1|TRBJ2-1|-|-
TGCGCCAGCAGCTTGTCTAGGTCCTTCTCCTACAATGAGCAGTTCTTC
CASSLSRSFSYNEQFF